Sequencing of this TCR beta chain was carried out in a study of control samples from healthy donors and cancer patients (TCRdb year 2020). With regard to this clone: No cognate antigen has been identified for it. No base quality values were provided; no much bigger clone lies one nucleotide off.

Libraries were constructed by the immunoSEQ multiplex PCR assay. TCRdb retrieved this table from immuneACCESS and kept in-frame rearrangements only. Not all clones are present; in checked studies, unresolved V genes account for under half, and no reason is known for the remainder. The sample yields roughly 130,000 clones; less than 90% were counted once. The ten most abundant clones make up 8.7% of the sample. Counted from cysteine to phenylalanine, this CDR3 has 16 amino acids. Just the 48-base CDR3 DNA is kept, in frame starting at base 1. Trimming takes 0 bases from V and 5 bases from J, and the germline ends sit 16 bases apart. The germline V gene encodes CDR1 LGHDT and CDR2 YNNKEL (reference sequence).

Sequencing input: blood. The rearrangement joined TRBV3-1 (or the pseudogene TRBV3-2) to TRBJ1-1, with no confidently assigned D gene. This receptor was obtained from a young woman in good health. CDR3 region: CASSQEFKVLITEAFF. The nucleotide sequence is TGTGCCAGCAGCCAAGAATTCAAGGTTTTAATAACTGAAGCTTTCTTT.